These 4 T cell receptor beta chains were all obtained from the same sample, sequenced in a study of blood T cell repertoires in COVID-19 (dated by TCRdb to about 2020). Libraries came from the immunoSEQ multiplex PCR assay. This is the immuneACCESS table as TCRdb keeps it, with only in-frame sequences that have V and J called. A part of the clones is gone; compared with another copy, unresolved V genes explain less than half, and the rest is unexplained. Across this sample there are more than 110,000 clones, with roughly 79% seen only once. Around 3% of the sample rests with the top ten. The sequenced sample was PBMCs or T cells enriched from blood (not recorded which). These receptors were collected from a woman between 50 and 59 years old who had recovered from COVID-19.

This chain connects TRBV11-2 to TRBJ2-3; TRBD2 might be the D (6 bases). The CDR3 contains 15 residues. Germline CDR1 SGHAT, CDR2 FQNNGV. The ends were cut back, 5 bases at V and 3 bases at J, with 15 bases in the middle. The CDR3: CASSPFWGETDTQYF. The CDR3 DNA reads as TGTGCCAGCAGCCCCTTCTGGGGGGAGACAGATACGCAGTATTTT.

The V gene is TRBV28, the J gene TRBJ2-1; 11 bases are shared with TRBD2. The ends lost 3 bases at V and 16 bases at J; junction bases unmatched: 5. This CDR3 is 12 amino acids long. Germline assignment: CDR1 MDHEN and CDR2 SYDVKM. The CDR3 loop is CASSLGSGRAFF. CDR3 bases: TGTGCCAGCAGTTTGGGTAGCGGGAGGGCTTTCTTC.

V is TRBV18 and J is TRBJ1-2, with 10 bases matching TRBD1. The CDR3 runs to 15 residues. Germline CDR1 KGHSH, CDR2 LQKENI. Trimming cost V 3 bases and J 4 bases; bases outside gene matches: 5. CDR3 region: CASSPWGTGAYGYTF. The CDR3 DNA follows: TGTGCCAGCTCACCCTGGGGGACAGGGGCCTATGGCTACACCTTC.

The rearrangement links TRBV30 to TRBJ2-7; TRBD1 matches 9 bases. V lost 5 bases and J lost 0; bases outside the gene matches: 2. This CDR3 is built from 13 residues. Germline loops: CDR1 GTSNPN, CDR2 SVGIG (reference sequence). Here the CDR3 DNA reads TGTGCCTGGGCACAGGGGGCCTCCTACGAGCAGTACTTC. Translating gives CAWAQGASYEQYF.